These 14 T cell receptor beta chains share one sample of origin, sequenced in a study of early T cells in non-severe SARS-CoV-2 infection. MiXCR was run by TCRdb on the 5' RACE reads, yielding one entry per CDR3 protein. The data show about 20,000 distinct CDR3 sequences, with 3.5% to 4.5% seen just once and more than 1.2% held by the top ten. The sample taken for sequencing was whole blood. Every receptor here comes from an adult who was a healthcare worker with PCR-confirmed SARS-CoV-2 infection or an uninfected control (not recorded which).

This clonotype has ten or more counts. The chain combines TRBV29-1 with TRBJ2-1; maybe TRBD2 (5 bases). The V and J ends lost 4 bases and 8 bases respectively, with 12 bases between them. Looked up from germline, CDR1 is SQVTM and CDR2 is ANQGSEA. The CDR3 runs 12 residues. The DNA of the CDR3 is TGCAGCGTTGCCGGGGTCTTTGATGAGCAGTTCTTC. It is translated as CSVAGVFDEQFF.

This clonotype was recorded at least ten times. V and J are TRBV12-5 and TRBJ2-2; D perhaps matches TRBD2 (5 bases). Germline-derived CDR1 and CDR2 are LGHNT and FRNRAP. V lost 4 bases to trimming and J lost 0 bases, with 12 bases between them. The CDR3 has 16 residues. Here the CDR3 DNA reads TGTGCTAGTGGTTCGGCCGGACTTACGAACACCGGGGAGCTGTTTTTT. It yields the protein CASGSAGLTNTGELFF.

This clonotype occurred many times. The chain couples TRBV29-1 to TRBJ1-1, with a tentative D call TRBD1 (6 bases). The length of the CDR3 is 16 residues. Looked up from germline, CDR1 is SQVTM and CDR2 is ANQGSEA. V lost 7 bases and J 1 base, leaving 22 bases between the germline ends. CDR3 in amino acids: CSGKQGAGAGNTEAFF. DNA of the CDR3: TGCAGCGGCAAACAGGGCGCGGGGGCGGGGAACACTGAAGCTTTCTTT.

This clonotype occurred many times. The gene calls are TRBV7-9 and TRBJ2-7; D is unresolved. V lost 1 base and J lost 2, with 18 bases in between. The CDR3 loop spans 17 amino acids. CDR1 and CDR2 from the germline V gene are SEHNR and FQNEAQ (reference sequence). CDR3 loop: CASSLERLTVRPYEQYF. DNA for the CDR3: TGTGCCAGCAGCTTAGAGCGCCTTACAGTTCGCCCCTACGAGCAGTACTTC.

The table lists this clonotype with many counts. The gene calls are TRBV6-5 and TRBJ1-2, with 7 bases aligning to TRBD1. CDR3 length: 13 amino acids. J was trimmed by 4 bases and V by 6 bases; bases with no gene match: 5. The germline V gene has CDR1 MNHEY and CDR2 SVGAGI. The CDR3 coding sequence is TGTGCCAGCAGCCCGGGACAGATCTATGGCTACACCTTC. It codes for CASSPGQIYGYTF.

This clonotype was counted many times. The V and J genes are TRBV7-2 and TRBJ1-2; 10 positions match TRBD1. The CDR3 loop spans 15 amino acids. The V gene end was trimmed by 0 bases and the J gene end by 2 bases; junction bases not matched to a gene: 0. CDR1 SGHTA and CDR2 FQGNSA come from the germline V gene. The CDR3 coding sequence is TGTGCCAGCAGCTTAGCGGGACAGGGGAACTATGGCTACACCTTC. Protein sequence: CASSLAGQGNYGYTF. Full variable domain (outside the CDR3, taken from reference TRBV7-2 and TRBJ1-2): GAGVSQSPSNKVTEKGKDVELRCDPISGHTALYWYRQSLGQGLEFLIYFQGNSAPDKSGLPSDRFSAERTGGSVSTLTIQRTQQEDSAVYLCASSLAGQGNYGYTFGSGTRLTVV.

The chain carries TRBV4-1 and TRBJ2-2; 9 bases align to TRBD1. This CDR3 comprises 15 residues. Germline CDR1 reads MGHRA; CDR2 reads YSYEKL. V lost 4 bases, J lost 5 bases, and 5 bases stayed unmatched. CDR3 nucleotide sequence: TGCGCCAGCAGCCTGGGGACAGGGTGGACCGGGGAGCTGTTTTTT. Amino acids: CASSLGTGWTGELFF.

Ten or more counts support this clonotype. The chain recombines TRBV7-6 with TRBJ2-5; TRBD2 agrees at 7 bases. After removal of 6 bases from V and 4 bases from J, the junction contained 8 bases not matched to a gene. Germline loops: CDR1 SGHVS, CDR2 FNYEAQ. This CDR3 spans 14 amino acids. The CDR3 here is CASSHGLGGETQYF. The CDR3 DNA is TGTGCCAGCAGTCACGGACTAGGTGGAGAGACCCAGTACTTC. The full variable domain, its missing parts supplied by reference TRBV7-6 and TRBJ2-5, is GAGVSQSPRYKVTKRGQDVALRCDPISGHVSLYWYRQALGQGPEFLTYFNYEAQQDKSGLPNDRFSAERPEGSISTLTIQRTEQRDSAMYRCASSHGLGGETQYFGPGTRLLVL.

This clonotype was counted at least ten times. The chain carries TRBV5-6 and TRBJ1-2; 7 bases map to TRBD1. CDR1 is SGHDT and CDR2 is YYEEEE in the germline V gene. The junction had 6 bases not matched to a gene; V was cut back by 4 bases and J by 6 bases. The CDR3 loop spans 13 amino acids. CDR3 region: CASSSTGVHGYTF. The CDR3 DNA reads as TGTGCCAGCAGCAGTACAGGGGTTCATGGCTACACCTTC.

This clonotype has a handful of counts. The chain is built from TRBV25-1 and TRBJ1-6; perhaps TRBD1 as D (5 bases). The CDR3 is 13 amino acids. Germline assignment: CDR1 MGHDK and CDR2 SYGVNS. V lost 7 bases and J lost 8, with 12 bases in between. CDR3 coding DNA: TGTGCCAGCACCCACGGGGCTGATTCACCCCTCCACTTT. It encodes CASTHGADSPLHF.

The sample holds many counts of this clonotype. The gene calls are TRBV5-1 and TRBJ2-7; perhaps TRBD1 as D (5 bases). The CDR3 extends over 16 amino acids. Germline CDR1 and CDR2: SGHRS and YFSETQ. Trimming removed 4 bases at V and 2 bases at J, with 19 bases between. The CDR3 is CASSLGAGLIPYEQYF. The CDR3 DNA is TGCGCCAGCAGCCTTGGGGCAGGGTTAATCCCCTACGAGCAGTACTTC.

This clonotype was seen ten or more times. CDR3 protein: CASSLGLAGVAYEQYF. The CDR3 DNA follows: TGCGCCAGCAGCTTGGGTCTAGCGGGGGTCGCCTACGAGCAGTACTTC. The chain recombines TRBV5-1 with TRBJ2-7; TRBD2 matches at 10 bases. The V and J ends lost 0 bases and 2 bases, in that order; junction bases with no gene match: 5. The CDR3 runs to 16 residues. The germline V gene has CDR1 SGHRS and CDR2 YFSETQ.

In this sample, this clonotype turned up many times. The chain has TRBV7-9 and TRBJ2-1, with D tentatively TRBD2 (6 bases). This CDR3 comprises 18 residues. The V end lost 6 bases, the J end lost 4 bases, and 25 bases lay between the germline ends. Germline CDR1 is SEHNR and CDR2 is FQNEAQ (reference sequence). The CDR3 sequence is CASSRSPGVLSGYNEQFF. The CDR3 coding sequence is TGTGCCAGCAGTCGTAGTCCGGGGGTGTTAAGCGGATACAATGAGCAGTTCTTC. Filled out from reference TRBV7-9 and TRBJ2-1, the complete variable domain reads DTGVSQNPRHKITKRGQNVTFRCDPISEHNRLYWYRQTLGQGPEFLTYFQNEAQLEKSRLLSDRFSAERPKGSFSTLEIQRTEQGDSAMYLCASSRSPGVLSGYNEQFFGPGTRLTVL.

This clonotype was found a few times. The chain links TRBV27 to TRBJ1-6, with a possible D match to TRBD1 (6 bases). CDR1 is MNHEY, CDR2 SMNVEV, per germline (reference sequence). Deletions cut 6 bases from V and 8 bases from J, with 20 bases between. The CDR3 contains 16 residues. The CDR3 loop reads CASSGLGGARDSPLHF. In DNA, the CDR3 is TGTGCCAGCAGCGGACTAGGGGGGGCGCGGGATTCACCCCTCCACTTT.